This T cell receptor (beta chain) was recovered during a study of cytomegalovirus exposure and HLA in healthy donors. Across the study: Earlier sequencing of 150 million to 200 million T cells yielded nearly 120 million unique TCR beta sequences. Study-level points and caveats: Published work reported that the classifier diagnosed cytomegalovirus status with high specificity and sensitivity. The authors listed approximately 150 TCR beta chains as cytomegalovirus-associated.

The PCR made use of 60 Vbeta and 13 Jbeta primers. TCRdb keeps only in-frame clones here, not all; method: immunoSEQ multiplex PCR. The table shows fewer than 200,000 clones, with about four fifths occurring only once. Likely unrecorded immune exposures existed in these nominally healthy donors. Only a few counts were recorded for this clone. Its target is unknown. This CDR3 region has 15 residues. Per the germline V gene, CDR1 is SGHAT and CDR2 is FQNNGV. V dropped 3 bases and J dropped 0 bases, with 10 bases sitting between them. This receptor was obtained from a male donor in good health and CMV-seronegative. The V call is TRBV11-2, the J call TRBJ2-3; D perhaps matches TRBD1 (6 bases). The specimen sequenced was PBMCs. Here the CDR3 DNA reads TGTGCCAGCAGCTTCGGACAGCAGAGCACAGATACGCAGTATTTT. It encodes CASSFGQQSTDTQYF.